This TCR beta chain derives from a study of cytomegalovirus exposure and HLA in healthy donors. Findings and limits, study-wide: Because they were indistinguishable, some V segments, including TRBV6-2 and TRBV6-3, were excluded. The investigators catalogued 150 to 200 TCR beta chains as cytomegalovirus-associated. The HLA-A and HLA-B alleles of most subjects were reportedly predicted accurately from TCR beta sequences.

The CDR3 covers 18 residues. Germline lookup yields CDR1 SNHLY and CDR2 FYNNEI. V shed 4 bases and J 7 bases; nucleotides not matched to a gene: 16. Use of 60 Vbeta and 13 Jbeta primers characterized the PCR. In the source study's methods: As a later analysis found, there were 80 million or so unique TCR beta chains, of which roughly 11 million were shared. Sequencing was performed with immunoSEQ multiplex PCR; in TCRdb, only in-frame clones are kept and a portion is missing. V, J and clone size reflect that table, while D and trimming were determined from the DNA. The table includes about 150,000 clones, about three quarters detected once. Of note for this clone: Antigen unknown.

This TCR derives from a man between 35 and 55 years old in good health and CMV-seropositive. The rearrangement links TRBV2 to TRBJ2-1; 10 bases fit TRBD2. The sample consisted of PBMCs. CDR3 protein: CASSALGLSSGSKNEQFF. The CDR3 bases are TGTGCCAGCAGTGCTCTGGGGCTGTCTAGCGGGAGTAAGAATGAGCAGTTCTTC.